These 21 T cell receptor beta chains were all obtained from the same sample, sequenced in a study of cytomegalovirus exposure and HLA in healthy donors. Method: immunoSEQ multiplex PCR; TCRdb's copy keeps in-frame clones and lacks some. Of some 110,000 clones listed, about 91% are singletons. The sequencing sample was made of PBMCs. The source of these receptors is a man aged 18 to 35 in good health and CMV-seronegative.

This clone has a single count. The gene calls are TRBV28 and TRBJ1-1, with D hard to call. V dropped 8 bases and J dropped 6 bases, with 16 bases sitting between them. This CDR3 is built from 13 residues. From germline, CDR1 is MDHEN and CDR2 SYDVKM. The CDR3 DNA reads TGTGCCAGCGCGAAGGAGAGTCTCGCTGAAGCTTTCTTT. It codes for CASAKESLAEAFF.

The chain recombines TRBV2 with TRBJ1-1, with 8 bases fitting TRBD1. Germline CDR1 SNHLY, CDR2 FYNNEI. The trim removed 8 bases at V and 0 bases at J, leaving 8 bases unmatched. This CDR3 has 15 amino acids. The CDR3 spells CASRGRQGMNTEAFF. The DNA of the CDR3 is TGTGCCAGCCGCGGCCGACAGGGGATGAACACTGAAGCTTTCTTT.

The genes are TRBV18 and TRBJ1-5; 9 bases match TRBD1. The germline V gene encodes CDR1 KGHSH and CDR2 LQKENI. The trim removed 6 bases at V and 4 bases at J, leaving 7 bases unmatched. This CDR3 region has 15 residues. CDR3: CASSPPGQGNQPQHF. In DNA form, the CDR3 reads TGTGCCAGCTCGCCGCCGGGACAGGGAAATCAGCCCCAGCATTTT.

The chain is built from TRBV28 and TRBJ2-3, with 9 bases identical to TRBD1. Germline CDR1 is MDHEN and CDR2 is SYDVKM. V dropped 6 bases and J dropped 4; count of bases not matched to a gene: 11. This CDR3 is built from 16 residues. The CDR3 nucleotides read TGTGCCAGCAGCACTGGGGACAGGGTTTTGTCAGATACGCAGTATTTT. Translating gives CASSTGDRVLSDTQYF.

In this sample, this clone turned up once. The V and J genes are TRBV19 and TRBJ1-5; 7 bases match TRBD1. Germline trimming cut 6 bases from V and 6 bases from J; bases unmatched to any gene: 5. The CDR3 consists of 13 residues. Looked up from germline, CDR1 is LNHDA and CDR2 is SQIVND (reference sequence). CDR3 in DNA: TGTGCCAGTAGGCCGAACAGGGGTCAGCCCCAGCATTTT. Translated, it gives CASRPNRGQPQHF.

The rearrangement joins TRBV2 to TRBJ2-3; maybe TRBD2 (5 bases). Trimming left V 5 bases short and J 4 bases short, with 16 bases between. Germline-derived CDR1 and CDR2 are SNHLY and FYNNEI. The length of the CDR3 is 15 residues. The CDR3 DNA reads TGTGCCAGCAGTAGAATCGAACTAGATCCAGATACGCAGTATTTT. This codes for CASSRIELDPDTQYF.

This chain links TRBV20-1 with TRBJ2-1; D is uncertain. V was trimmed by 6 bases and J by 5 bases, leaving 5 bases between them. CDR1 is DFQATT, CDR2 SNEGSKA, per germline (reference sequence). The CDR3 totals 10 residues. The CDR3 region has the DNA TGCAGTGCGTATAACAATGAGCAGTTCTTC. It specifies CSAYNNEQFF.

The V and J genes are TRBV5-6 and TRBJ2-1; the D gene is possibly TRBD1 (6 bases). The CDR3 consists of 15 residues. Trimming removed 3 bases from V and 6 bases from J, with 16 bases in between. Looked up from germline, CDR1 is SGHDT and CDR2 is YYEEEE. The CDR3 sequence is CASSYRVRLSNEQFF. CDR3 nucleotides: TGTGCCAGCAGCTACAGGGTTCGCTTAAGCAATGAGCAGTTCTTC.

V is TRBV5-6 and J is TRBJ2-1; 11 bases are a match to TRBD2. From germline, CDR1 is SGHDT and CDR2 YYEEEE. This CDR3 has 15 residues. V was pared by 4 bases and J by 3 bases, with 3 bases of the junction left unmatched. DNA for the CDR3: TGTGCCAGCAGCCTAACTAGCGGGGGCTACAATGAGCAGTTCTTC. Encoded protein: CASSLTSGGYNEQFF.

The chain is built from TRBV29-1 and TRBJ2-3; 9 bases are shared with TRBD1. The CDR3 is 13 residues long. Germline CDR1 reads SQVTM; CDR2 reads ANQGSEA. CDR3 DNA sequence: TGCAGTGGGGACAGGGAAAGCACAGATACGCAGTATTTT. This sequence encodes CSGDRESTDTQYF.

The chain has TRBV27 and TRBJ2-1; tentatively, D is TRBD1 (6 bases). This CDR3 contains 15 residues. From germline, CDR1 is MNHEY and CDR2 SMNVEV (reference sequence). Trimming took off 6 bases at V and 8 bases at J, with 20 bases between the two ends. The CDR3 nucleotides are TGTGCCAGCAGGGCACCGGGACAAGGTTCCCATGAGCAGTTCTTC. It yields the protein CASRAPGQGSHEQFF.

In its sample, this clone was seen a few times. This chain uses TRBV6-5 with TRBJ1-5; D uncertain. This CDR3 is built from 9 residues. V lost 8 bases and J 7 bases, leaving 3 bases between the germline ends. Per germline, CDR1 MNHEY and CDR2 SVGAGI. CDR3 bases: TGTGCCAGCGGCCAGCCCCAGCATTTT. This encodes CASGQPQHF.

This clone was detected only once. The J gene is TRBJ2-3, the V gene TRBV11-3; a possible D gene is TRBD2 (5 bases). Germline V gene data show CDR1 as SGHNT and CDR2 as YENEEA. The germline V and J ends were trimmed by 6 bases and 3 bases, with 10 bases remaining between them. The CDR3 runs to 13 residues. This CDR3 reads CASRRTGTDTQYF. The CDR3 bases are TGTGCCAGCAGACGGACTGGGACAGATACGCAGTATTTT.

The V call is TRBV6-1, the J call TRBJ2-5, with a tentative D call TRBD1 (6 bases). Trimming took off 4 bases at V and 6 bases at J, with 15 bases between the two ends. CDR1 MNHNS and CDR2 SASEGT come from the germline V gene. There are 14 residues in the CDR3. Written as DNA, the CDR3 is TGTGCCAGCAGTGTAGGCAGGGGAGCGCAGACCCAGTACTTC. Translation gives CASSVGRGAQTQYF.

This sequence joins TRBV5-1 and TRBJ2-7; 7 nucleotides match TRBD1. V trimming: 0 bases; J trimming: 7 bases; junction bases outside the gene matches: 4. CDR1 and CDR2 (germline): SGHRS, YFSETQ. The CDR3 contains 13 residues. The CDR3 DNA is TGCGCCAGCAGCTTGGCGTCAGGGGGTGAGCAGTACTTC. Translation: CASSLASGGEQYF.

The CDR3 region is CASSAAGTREYNEQFF. The CDR3 bases are TGTGCCAGCAGCGCCGCCGGGACTAGGGAATACAATGAGCAGTTCTTC. The chain links TRBV21-1 to TRBJ2-1; the table's D call of TRBD2 was not tested on the DNA. TRBV21-1 is flagged as a pseudogene. The CDR3 runs 16 residues.

The table lists this clone with a few counts. This chain uses TRBV30 with TRBJ1-5; 11 bases fit TRBD1. The CDR3 has 18 amino acids. The germline V gene encodes CDR1 GTSNPN and CDR2 SVGIG (reference sequence). Germline trimming cut 2 bases from V and 2 bases from J; bases unmatched to any gene: 11. The CDR3 coding sequence is TGTGCCTGGAGTCCGAGGACAGGGGGCGGGATGGGCAATCAGCCCCAGCATTTT. This gives the protein CAWSPRTGGGMGNQPQHF.

This sequence joins TRBV2 and TRBJ2-3, with 9 bases aligning to TRBD2. The trim removed 6 bases at V and 2 bases at J, leaving 9 bases unmatched. From germline, CDR1 is SNHLY and CDR2 FYNNEI. The CDR3 covers 16 residues. The CDR3 spells CASSRILAGATDTQYF. CDR3 DNA sequence: TGTGCCAGCAGCCGAATTTTAGCGGGGGCCACAGATACGCAGTATTTT.

The rearrangement uses TRBV2 and TRBJ1-1; D might be TRBD1 (6 bases). The germline V gene encodes CDR1 SNHLY and CDR2 FYNNEI. The CDR3 length is 15 residues. The V gene lost 7 bases and the J gene lost 0 bases, with 15 bases spanning the gap. The CDR3: CASIGQRRMNTEAFF. CDR3 in DNA: TGTGCCAGCATAGGACAGAGACGCATGAACACTGAAGCTTTCTTT.

The chain employs TRBV7-9 and TRBJ2-1; 9 bases are shared with TRBD2. Germline V gives CDR1 SEHNR, CDR2 FQNEAQ (reference sequence). The V gene end was trimmed by 5 bases and the J gene end by 6 bases; junction bases not matched to a gene: 8. The CDR3 contains 15 residues. The CDR3 spells CASSPFSGSPNEQFF. For the CDR3, the DNA is TGTGCCAGCAGCCCCTTTAGCGGGAGTCCCAATGAGCAGTTCTTC. Combining the CDR3 with reference TRBV7-9 and TRBJ2-1 gives the whole variable domain DTGVSQNPRHKITKRGQNVTFRCDPISEHNRLYWYRQTLGQGPEFLTYFQNEAQLEKSRLLSDRFSAERPKGSFSTLEIQRTEQGDSAMYLCASSPFSGSPNEQFFGPGTRLTVL.

V gene TRBV7-9 combines with J gene TRBJ2-1, with a tentative D call TRBD1 (5 bases). V was pared by 10 bases and J by 1 base, with 17 bases between. Germline loops: CDR1 SEHNR, CDR2 FQNEAQ (reference sequence). This CDR3 region has 15 residues. The CDR3 DNA sequence: TGTGCCACCCAGCCGCAGGGATCATCCTACAATGAGCAGTTCTTC. Translation: CATQPQGSSYNEQFF. The full variable domain, with the rest looked up from reference TRBV7-9 and TRBJ2-1, is DTGVSQNPRHKITKRGQNVTFRCDPISEHNRLYWYRQTLGQGPEFLTYFQNEAQLEKSRLLSDRFSAERPKGSFSTLEIQRTEQGDSAMYLCATQPQGSSYNEQFFGPGTRLTVL.